This paragraph covers one T cell receptor (beta chain) sequence. The authors prepared the TCRbeta library with unique molecular identifiers. TCRdb reprocessed the PCR reads with MiXCR, giving one entry per CDR3 protein. The sample has 500,000 to 750,000 distinct CDR3 sequences; 25% to 30% are singletons. With V trimmed by 4 bases and J by 2 bases, 4 bases remained unmatched. This CDR3 contains 15 residues. In germline, CDR1 is MNHEY, CDR2 SMNVEV (reference sequence). This entry comes from a study of T-cell reconstitution after alpha-beta-depleted transplantation in children. Sample: PBMCs, taken before TCRalphabeta/CD19-depleted stem cell transplant. The rearrangement links TRBV27 to TRBJ1-5, with 8 bases aligning to TRBD1. This clonotype was sampled from a boy in the first two years of life with Wiskott-Aldrich syndrome, due to receive a stem cell transplant. This chain's CDR3 is CASSWDRRGNQPQHF. CDR3 nucleotides: TGTGCCAGCAGTTGGGACAGGCGAGGCAATCAGCCCCAGCATTTT.